Included here is one TCR beta chain sequence, with context. These data come from a study of blood T cell repertoires in COVID-19. Study-level background: Sites across the United States, Italy and Spain contributed samples from acute and convalescent COVID-19. PBMCs, B-cell-depleted T cells, or T cells were the source of the cDNA or gDNA that made up the material.

The CDR3 runs to 16 residues. V lost 3 bases to trimming and J lost 7 bases, with 18 bases between them. From germline, CDR1 is LGHNT and CDR2 FRNRAP. Authors' data handling: Amplification with reference gene primers provided the estimates of nucleated cell counts. Sequencing was performed with immunoSEQ multiplex PCR; in TCRdb, only in-frame clones are kept and a portion is missing. V and J calls and clone size are given by that table; D and trimming were obtained from the DNA. The sample carries about 120,000 clones, 55% to 75% recorded once. What was sequenced was peripheral blood. J is TRBJ2-2 and V is TRBV12-5, with D perhaps matching TRBD2 (6 bases). The TCR originated in a woman in her sixties or seventies with acute or convalescent COVID-19. CDR3 loop: CASGFHLGGMVGELFF. CDR3 DNA: TGTGCTAGTGGTTTCCATTTGGGCGGGATGGTCGGGGAGCTGTTTTTT.